What follows are 26 T cell receptor beta chains derived from one specimen sequenced in a study of control samples from healthy donors and cancer patients. Measured with immunoSEQ multiplex PCR; TCRdb has only the in-frame clones, and not every one. The sample carries some 7,000 clones, more than 70% recorded once. The specimen sequenced was PBMCs. Receptors were obtained from a man between 65 and 85 years old with lung cancer.

The rearrangement uses TRBV19 and TRBJ1-1; 8 positions match TRBD1. Germline V gives CDR1 LNHDA, CDR2 SQIVND (reference sequence). J lost 5 bases, V lost 6 bases, and 5 bases had no gene match. This CDR3 is built from 13 residues. CDR3 nucleotide sequence: TGTGCCAGTAGCCTAGACAGGGGAACTGAAGCTTTCTTT. This translates into CASSLDRGTEAFF.

V usage is TRBV3-1 (or the pseudogene TRBV3-2) and J usage is TRBJ2-1; D call uncertain. The germline V gene encodes CDR1 LGHDT and CDR2 YNNKEL (reference sequence). The length of the CDR3 is 13 residues. V dropped 4 bases and J dropped 6 bases, with 10 bases sitting between them. CDR3 in DNA: TGTGCCAGCAGCCCGAAGGCAGTCAATGAGCAGTTCTTC. Protein product: CASSPKAVNEQFF.

The J gene is TRBJ1-6, the V gene TRBV27; TRBD1 is a possible D gene (5 bases). There are 13 residues in the CDR3. Germline loops: CDR1 MNHEY, CDR2 SMNVEV (reference sequence). Trimming cost V 6 bases and J 5 bases, with 8 bases left between them. The CDR3 nucleotides are TGTGCCAGCAGCGACAGTCATAATTCACCCCTCCACTTT. Its protein is CASSDSHNSPLHF.

The chain is built from TRBV7-9 and TRBJ1-2; D call uncertain. The germline CDR1 and CDR2 sequences are SEHNR and FQNEAQ (reference sequence). The CDR3 sequence is 12 residues long. V was clipped by 1 base and J by 7 bases, with 7 bases between them. Here the CDR3 DNA reads TGTGCCAGCAGCTTAGAAGCGGGTGGCTACACCTTC. Protein: CASSLEAGGYTF.

V is TRBV11-2 and J is TRBJ2-7, with 14 bases aligning to TRBD2. The CDR3 covers 15 residues. Germline lookup yields CDR1 SGHAT and CDR2 FQNNGV. The ends lost 5 bases at V and 5 bases at J; junction bases unmatched: 5. The CDR3 protein is CASSPQGLAGDEQYF. Written as DNA, the CDR3 is TGTGCCAGCAGCCCCCAGGGACTAGCGGGAGACGAGCAGTACTTC.

V usage is TRBV28 and J usage is TRBJ1-5; D not certain. This CDR3 is built from 14 residues. V was shortened by 5 bases and J by 10 bases, with 18 bases between the two germline ends. Germline V gives CDR1 MDHEN, CDR2 SYDVKM. CDR3 sequence (DNA): TGTGCCAGCAGTCCCCAGACACCCGCACCACCCCAGCATTTT. It yields the protein CASSPQTPAPPQHF.

In its sample, this clone was seen once. The CDR3 reads CASSNRHTYEQYF. The CDR3 bases are TGTGCCAGCAGCAACCGACATACATACGAGCAGTACTTC. The chain employs TRBV7-2 and TRBJ2-7; D not resolved. CDR1 and CDR2 (germline): SGHTA, FQGNSA. The CDR3 consists of 13 residues. V was trimmed by 5 bases and J by 4 bases, leaving 12 bases between them.

This clone showed up just once. The gene calls are TRBV11-2 and TRBJ1-5; TRBD1 is a possible D gene (5 bases). Germline CDR1 and CDR2: SGHAT and FQNNGV. This CDR3 has 14 amino acids. Deletions cut 3 bases from V and 6 bases from J, with 12 bases between. The CDR3 nucleotides read TGTGCCAGCAGCTTCTTAGGGGTACGTCAGCCCCAGCATTTT. It translates to CASSFLGVRQPQHF.

The V gene is TRBV28, the J gene TRBJ1-1, with 9 bases aligning to TRBD1. This CDR3 has 13 residues. Per germline, CDR1 MDHEN and CDR2 SYDVKM. V shed 5 bases and J 13 bases; nucleotides not matched to a gene: 11. CDR3 in DNA: TGTGCCAGCAGTGGATATGGGACAGGGTTAGTTTTCTTT. Its protein product is CASSGYGTGLVFF.

This sequence joins TRBV6-2 or TRBV6-3 and TRBJ2-1; 11 nucleotides line up with TRBD2. This CDR3 has 18 residues. Per germline, CDR1 MNHEY and CDR2 SVGEGT. Trimming at V came to 2 bases and at J to 10 bases, leaving 16 bases not matched to a gene. The CDR3 region has the DNA TGTGCCAGCAGTTACAACTCAGAACCCGGGACTAGCGGAAGGGAGCAGTTCTTC. Protein product: CASSYNSEPGTSGREQFF.

The rearrangement links TRBV28 to TRBJ2-5, with 16 bases aligning to TRBD2. Germline V gene sequence: CDR1 MDHEN, CDR2 SYDVKM. V lost 5 bases and J lost 1; bases outside the gene matches: 7. CDR3 length: 18 residues. The CDR3 region is CASSTGTSGRASQETQYF. DNA of the CDR3: TGTGCCAGCAGTACTGGGACTAGCGGGAGGGCCTCCCAAGAGACCCAGTACTTC.

V usage is TRBV9 and J usage is TRBJ1-5, with 7 bases that match TRBD1. The CDR3 length is 15 residues. Germline V gene sequence: CDR1 SGDLS, CDR2 YYNGEE. Unmatched junction bases numbered 3, after V lost 0 bases and J lost 3 bases. The CDR3 sequence is CASSVGTGLNQPQHF. The CDR3 DNA sequence: TGTGCCAGCAGCGTAGGGACAGGCCTCAATCAGCCCCAGCATTTT.

CDR3 protein: CASTIPGQGPYEQYF. CDR3 bases: TGTGCCAGCACGATTCCGGGACAGGGTCCATACGAGCAGTACTTC. This chain uses TRBV14 with TRBJ2-7; 9 bases match TRBD1. Per germline, CDR1 SGHDN and CDR2 FVKESK. V was clipped by 7 bases and J by 4 bases; unmatched bases: 11. The CDR3 has 15 residues.

V is TRBV4-3 and J is TRBJ2-5; TRBD1 matches 10 bases. Germline V gene data show CDR1 as LGHNA and CDR2 as YSLEER. This CDR3 is 15 amino acids long. Trimming took 4 bases from V and 5 from J; bases not matched to a gene: 7. CDR3 residues: CASSLGQGPWETQYF. The CDR3 DNA follows: TGCGCCAGCAGCCTGGGACAGGGGCCCTGGGAGACCCAGTACTTC.

V and J are TRBV6-2 or TRBV6-3 and TRBJ2-1; 11 bases agree with TRBD2. CDR3 length equals 18 residues. Germline CDR1 MNHEY, CDR2 SVGEGT. The J segment lost 1 base and the V segment lost 0 bases, leaving 5 bases of the junction unmatched. The CDR3 region has the DNA TGTGCCAGCAGTTACTCCCCGGGACTAGCGGTTTCCTACAATGAGCAGTTCTTC. Protein: CASSYSPGLAVSYNEQFF.

The rearrangement uses TRBV5-1 and TRBJ2-3; D gene uncertain. The CDR3 totals 12 residues. The V and J ends lost 4 bases and 2 bases respectively, with 5 bases between them. In germline, CDR1 is SGHRS, CDR2 YFSETQ. CDR3 bases: TGCGCCAGCAGCCGTGTCACAGATACGCAGTATTTT. Amino acid sequence: CASSRVTDTQYF.

This chain connects TRBV6-2 or TRBV6-3 to TRBJ2-1, with D unclear. This CDR3 is 17 amino acids long. Trimming cost V 1 base and J 5 bases, with 18 bases left between them. CDR1 is MNHEY, CDR2 SVGEGT, per germline. CDR3 sequence (DNA): TGTGCCAGCAGTTACTTTGGGTTGAGGCCAGGAGACAATGAGCAGTTCTTC. This translates into CASSYFGLRPGDNEQFF.

The chain is built from TRBV2 and TRBJ2-7; D is unresolved. V lost 4 bases and J 0 bases, leaving 1 base between the germline ends. The germline V gene encodes CDR1 SNHLY and CDR2 FYNNEI. This CDR3 contains 11 residues. DNA for the CDR3: TGTGCCAGCAGTGTCTCCTACGAGCAGTACTTC. This encodes CASSVSYEQYF.

The rearrangement links TRBV2 to TRBJ2-7; 7 positions match TRBD1. CDR3 length equals 16 residues. The germline V gene encodes CDR1 SNHLY and CDR2 FYNNEI. V lost 0 bases and J lost 2; bases outside the gene matches: 7. The CDR3 here is CASSEARGQVAYEQYF. The DNA of the CDR3 is TGTGCCAGCAGTGAAGCCCGAGGACAGGTGGCCTACGAGCAGTACTTC.

This clone was picked up a small number of times. The chain is built from TRBV7-6 and TRBJ2-7, with D maybe TRBD1 (6 bases). The CDR3 spans 13 residues. V lost 6 bases and J 5 bases, leaving 14 bases between the germline ends. Germline loops: CDR1 SGHVS, CDR2 FNYEAQ. Here the CDR3 reads CASSSQTGNEQYF. The CDR3 bases are TGTGCCAGCAGTTCTCAAACAGGGAACGAGCAGTACTTC.

The genes are TRBV7-8 and TRBJ2-5; 10 positions agree with TRBD2. The germline gives CDR1 SGHVS, CDR2 FQNEAQ. V shed 4 bases and J 7 bases; nucleotides not matched to a gene: 27. The length of the CDR3 is 21 residues. The CDR3 bases are TGTGCCAGCAGCTCCTACCCGGCCGGTCTTTCAAGCGGGAGGGCCAAGATGACCCAGTACTTC. It yields the protein CASSSYPAGLSSGRAKMTQYF.

The V gene is TRBV7-8, the J gene TRBJ1-6, with 8 bases lining up with TRBD1. The CDR3 spans 15 residues. Germline lookup yields CDR1 SGHVS and CDR2 FQNEAQ. Trimming removed 8 bases from V and 6 bases from J; junction bases left unmatched: 9. The CDR3 coding sequence is TGTGCCAGCGGCCAAGGAACAGGGGGTAATTCACCCCTCCACTTT. Translating it yields CASGQGTGGNSPLHF.

The chain uses TRBV4-1 and TRBJ2-1; D gene unclear. Germline loops: CDR1 MGHRA, CDR2 YSYEKL. The CDR3 loop spans 15 amino acids. V dropped 4 bases and J dropped 2 bases, with 12 bases sitting between them. The CDR3 coding sequence is TGCGCCAGCAGCCCCGTGGCAGAAACCTACAATGAGCAGTTCTTC. It yields the protein CASSPVAETYNEQFF.

V and J are TRBV15 and TRBJ1-6; D perhaps matches TRBD1 (5 bases). The germline gives CDR1 LNHNV, CDR2 YYDKDF (reference sequence). Deletions cut 5 bases from V and 14 bases from J, with 13 bases between. The CDR3 is made up of 12 amino acids. The CDR3 here is CATSGGFEALHF. CDR3 DNA: TGTGCCACCAGCGGGGGGTTTGAGGCCCTCCACTTT. The entire variable domain, with the rest obtained from reference TRBV15 and TRBJ1-6, is as follows: DAMVIQNPRYQVTQFGKPVTLSCSQTLNHNVMYWYQQKSSQAPKLLFHYYDKDFNNEADTPDNFQSRRPNTSFCFLDIRSPGLGDTAMYLCATSGGFEALHFGNGTRLTVT.

The chain is built from TRBV7-9 and TRBJ2-2; 9 bases line up with TRBD1. V lost 4 bases to trimming and J lost 1 base; unmatched junction nucleotides: 10. From germline, CDR1 is SEHNR and CDR2 FQNEAQ (reference sequence). The CDR3 runs 18 residues. CDR3 sequence reads: CASSSVLRQGVNTGELFF. CDR3 DNA sequence: TGTGCCAGCAGCTCCGTCCTTCGACAGGGGGTGAACACCGGGGAGCTGTTTTTT.

The chain is built from TRBV28 and TRBJ1-2, with D unclear. V lost 6 bases to trimming and J lost 2 bases, with 10 bases between them. There are 13 residues in the CDR3. Germline CDR1 reads MDHEN; CDR2 reads SYDVKM. The CDR3 nucleotides read TGTGCCAGCAGCCTGACAAACAACTATGGCTACACCTTC. Encoded protein: CASSLTNNYGYTF.